This entry lists 31 T cell receptor beta chains sequenced from one sample in a study of T cell responses to AZD1222 COVID-19 vaccine. Some clones are missing from TCRdb's copy, which holds only in-frame ones; the method was immunoSEQ multiplex PCR. The sample carries some 130,000 clones, 93% recorded once. The starting material was peripheral blood, obtained on day 0 of AZD1222 vaccination. The receptor set was obtained from an adult in good health.

The chain uses TRBV11-1 and TRBJ1-1; 11 positions agree with TRBD1. Germline assignment: CDR1 SGHAT and CDR2 FQDESV (reference sequence). Trimming took 4 bases from V and 10 from J; bases not matched to a gene: 8. CDR3 size: 14 residues. For the CDR3, the DNA is TGTGCCAGCAGCTATCGAGGACAGGGGGCGGGAGCTTTCTTT. Encoded protein: CASSYRGQGAGAFF.

The chain uses TRBV12-5 and TRBJ2-7, with 7 bases lining up with TRBD1. CDR3 length: 14 amino acids. Trimming removed 5 bases from V and 6 bases from J; junction bases left unmatched: 10. Germline lookup yields CDR1 LGHNT and CDR2 FRNRAP. For the CDR3, the DNA is TGTGCTAGTGGTGGCCCGGGACAGCTCTCCGAGCAGTACTTC. It translates to CASGGPGQLSEQYF.

The CDR3 DNA sequence: TGTGCCAGCAGTTTAATGGGAGGGTTCTCAGCGGGAGGATTAGGCAAAAACATTCAGTACTTC. This sequence encodes CASSLMGGFSAGGLGKNIQYF. The gene calls are TRBV28 and TRBJ2-4; TRBD2 aligns across 9 bases. Trimming removed 2 bases from V and 3 bases from J; junction bases left unmatched: 20. Germline assignment: CDR1 MDHEN and CDR2 SYDVKM. The CDR3 loop spans 21 amino acids.

This chain links TRBV7-9 with TRBJ1-2; 7 nucleotides match TRBD1. This CDR3 has 15 residues. Germline V gene lookup returns CDR1 SEHNR and CDR2 FQNEAQ (reference sequence). With 5 bases clipped from V and 6 bases from J, the junction kept 12 bases outside the gene matches. The CDR3 reads CASSHVRQGVDGYTF. Here the CDR3 DNA reads TGTGCCAGCAGCCACGTAAGGCAGGGGGTCGATGGCTACACCTTC.

The chain links TRBV28 to TRBJ2-2; D may match TRBD1 or TRBD2 (5 bases each). This CDR3 contains 15 residues. V gave up 3 bases and J gave up 4 bases, with 12 bases separating them. Looked up from germline, CDR1 is MDHEN and CDR2 is SYDVKM. The CDR3 reads CASSFSRESTGELFF. CDR3 coding DNA: TGTGCCAGCAGTTTTTCCAGGGAGAGCACCGGGGAGCTGTTTTTT.

The V gene is TRBV4-1, the J gene TRBJ2-2, with unresolved D. Trimming stripped 0 bases from V and 0 bases from J, with 8 bases between. The CDR3 length is 16 residues. The germline gives CDR1 MGHRA, CDR2 YSYEKL. The CDR3 is CASSQETGTNTGELFF. As DNA, the CDR3 is TGCGCCAGCAGCCAAGAGACCGGAACGAACACCGGGGAGCTGTTTTTT.

The J gene is TRBJ2-5, the V gene TRBV12-3 or TRBV12-4; D is undetermined. The germline V and J ends were trimmed by 7 bases and 0 bases, with 3 bases remaining between them. CDR3 length: 11 residues. This CDR3 reads CASMYQETQYF. CDR3 bases: TGTGCCAGCATGTACCAAGAGACCCAGTACTTC.

V usage is TRBV3-1 (or the pseudogene TRBV3-2) and J usage is TRBJ1-1; D gene ambiguous. Germline V gene lookup returns CDR1 LGHDT and CDR2 YNNKEL (reference sequence). V was clipped by 5 bases and J by 5 bases, with 9 bases between them. This CDR3 has 12 amino acids. The CDR3, as DNA: TGTGCCAGCAGCGCCCGGACGACTGAAGCTTTCTTT. Amino acid sequence: CASSARTTEAFF.

This clone appeared a single time. The chain employs TRBV5-1 and TRBJ2-5; 8 bases align to TRBD2. Germline loops: CDR1 SGHRS, CDR2 YFSETQ. V lost 3 bases and J lost 4; bases outside the gene matches: 8. This CDR3 region has 15 residues. The CDR3 bases are TGCGCCAGCAGCTCCTCTGTAGCGGGACCAGAGACCCAGTACTTC. Its protein is CASSSSVAGPETQYF.

This chain uses TRBV24-1 with TRBJ2-3, with 8 bases lining up with TRBD1. The CDR3 has 16 residues. V gave up 3 bases and J gave up 6 bases; unmatched junction bases: 10. The germline CDR1 and CDR2 sequences are KGHDR and SFDVKD. CDR3 nucleotides: TGTGCCACCAGTGATCAGGACAGGGAAGTCAGGGATACGCAGTATTTT. Amino acid sequence: CATSDQDREVRDTQYF.

The V call is TRBV19, the J call TRBJ2-1, with D perhaps being TRBD1 or TRBD2 (6 bases each). The germline V gene has CDR1 LNHDA and CDR2 SQIVND (reference sequence). This CDR3 has 18 residues. V was pared by 7 bases and J by 2 bases, with 24 bases between. Here the CDR3 DNA reads TGTGCCAGTATGAACGGGGGCAGGGGTGCGGGTACCTACAATGAGCAGTTCTTC. It translates to CASMNGGRGAGTYNEQFF. The full variable domain, rest sourced from reference TRBV19 and TRBJ2-1, is DGGITQSPKYLFRKEGQNVTLSCEQNLNHDAMYWYRQDPGQGLRLIYYSQIVNDFQKGDIAEGYSVSREKKESFPLTVTSAQKNPTAFYLCASMNGGRGAGTYNEQFFGPGTRLTVL.

The chain links TRBV6-4 to TRBJ2-2; D gene ambiguous. The V gene's germline CDR1 is MRHNA and CDR2 SNTAGT. Trimming took 3 bases from V and 4 from J, leaving 9 bases between them. The CDR3 is 14 residues long. This CDR3 is CASSEQRFTGELFF. The DNA for the CDR3 is TGTGCCAGCAGTGAACAGAGATTCACCGGGGAGCTGTTTTTT.

V and J are TRBV21-1 and TRBJ1-5; the table names TRBD1, a call not compared with the DNA. TRBV21-1 is given as a pseudogene. This CDR3 region has 18 residues. In nucleotides, the CDR3 is TGTGCCAGCAGCAAAACTACCCCGGACAGTCTTAGCAATCAGCCCCAGCATTTT. This sequence encodes CASSKTTPDSLSNQPQHF.

The chain has TRBV19 and TRBJ1-6, with D unclear. This CDR3 contains 12 residues. V was clipped by 4 bases and J by 8 bases, with 6 bases between them. Germline CDR1 and CDR2: LNHDA and SQIVND (reference sequence). CDR3 sequence reads: CASSSVDSPLHF. CDR3 nucleotides: TGTGCCAGTAGTAGTGTTGATTCACCCCTCCACTTT. Variable domain in full (rest from reference TRBV19 and TRBJ1-6): DGGITQSPKYLFRKEGQNVTLSCEQNLNHDAMYWYRQDPGQGLRLIYYSQIVNDFQKGDIAEGYSVSREKKESFPLTVTSAQKNPTAFYLCASSSVDSPLHFGNGTRLTVT.

The chain employs TRBV27 and TRBJ1-4; D ambiguous. In germline, CDR1 is MNHEY, CDR2 SMNVEV (reference sequence). Trimming left V 4 bases short and J 4 bases short, with 7 bases between. The CDR3 consists of 13 residues. The CDR3 reads CASSSQINEKLFF. The CDR3 nucleotides are TGTGCCAGCAGTTCACAGATTAATGAAAAACTGTTTTTT.

V and J are TRBV10-3 and TRBJ1-1; TRBD1 aligns across 9 bases. Per the germline V gene, CDR1 is ENHRY and CDR2 is SYGVKD. V lost 7 bases, J lost 1 base, and 10 bases stayed unmatched. CDR3 size: 16 residues. CDR3 bases: TGTGCCATCAAGGGCTGGGTGACAGGGGGGAACACTGAAGCTTTCTTT. It specifies CAIKGWVTGGNTEAFF.

This chain uses TRBV19 with TRBJ2-5; 14 bases are shared with TRBD2. CDR3 length: 18 residues. From germline, CDR1 is LNHDA and CDR2 SQIVND (reference sequence). The J segment lost 0 bases and the V segment lost 2 bases, leaving 5 bases of the junction unmatched. Written as DNA, the CDR3 is TGTGCCAGTAGTATATTGGGACTAGCGGGAGCGTACCAAGAGACCCAGTACTTC. Translated, it gives CASSILGLAGAYQETQYF.

The V call is TRBV19, the J call TRBJ2-7, with D tentatively TRBD1 or TRBD2 (5 bases each). The CDR3 extends over 14 amino acids. Trimming pared 4 bases from V and 2 bases from J, leaving 12 bases between. Germline CDR1 and CDR2: LNHDA and SQIVND (reference sequence). The CDR3 region has the DNA TGTGCCAGTAGTAGCCGGGACGGGCCCTACGAGCAGTACTTC. Translated: CASSSRDGPYEQYF.

The chain joins TRBV18 to TRBJ2-1; D tentatively reads TRBD1 or TRBD2 (6 bases each). Germline lookup yields CDR1 KGHSH and CDR2 LQKENI. CDR3 length: 18 residues. Trimming stripped 2 bases from V and 0 bases from J, with 17 bases between. CDR3 region: CASSPGWRGESSYNEQFF. CDR3 sequence (DNA): TGTGCCAGCTCACCAGGGTGGAGGGGGGAGAGCTCCTACAATGAGCAGTTCTTC.

The genes are TRBV7-9 and TRBJ2-2, with TRBD1 identical over 9 bases. The CDR3 runs 16 residues. V dropped 5 bases and J dropped 7; count of bases not matched to a gene: 11. CDR1 and CDR2 from the germline V gene are SEHNR and FQNEAQ (reference sequence). CDR3 nucleotides: TGTGCCAGCAGCGACACCCGGGACAGGGAGGGCGGGGAGCTGTTTTTT. This translates into CASSDTRDREGGELFF. Full variable domain (rest looked up from reference TRBV7-9 and TRBJ2-2): DTGVSQNPRHKITKRGQNVTFRCDPISEHNRLYWYRQTLGQGPEFLTYFQNEAQLEKSRLLSDRFSAERPKGSFSTLEIQRTEQGDSAMYLCASSDTRDREGGELFFGEGSRLTVL.

The rearrangement uses TRBV4-1 and TRBJ1-6; D is perhaps TRBD1 (6 bases). Germline assignment: CDR1 MGHRA and CDR2 YSYEKL. The CDR3 extends over 16 amino acids. The V and J ends lost 1 base and 6 bases respectively, with 13 bases between them. CDR3 coding DNA: TGCGCCAGCAGCCAAGTCGGGGGGCGGATTAATTCACCCCTCCACTTT. This sequence encodes CASSQVGGRINSPLHF.

The V and J genes are TRBV5-1 and TRBJ2-1; 10 positions match TRBD1. The CDR3 spans 15 residues. Germline loops: CDR1 SGHRS, CDR2 YFSETQ. The junction had 9 bases not matched to a gene; V was cut back by 4 bases and J by 8 bases. Here the CDR3 DNA reads TGCGCCAGCAGCCGGAGTGGACAGGGGGACGATGAGCAGTTCTTC. Translation: CASSRSGQGDDEQFF.

The chain uses TRBV9 and TRBJ2-2; possible D gene TRBD2, 5 bases. V shed 0 bases and J shed 2 bases, with 11 bases lying between them. Germline V gene sequence: CDR1 SGDLS, CDR2 YYNGEE. This CDR3 is 16 amino acids long. The CDR3 region is CASSVEPAENTGELFF. DNA of the CDR3: TGTGCCAGCAGCGTAGAGCCAGCGGAAAACACCGGGGAGCTGTTTTTT.

V is TRBV25-1 and J is TRBJ2-6; D possibly uses TRBD1 or TRBD2 (5 bases each). Trimming left V 2 bases short and J 0 bases short, with 11 bases between. The CDR3 is 17 residues long. CDR1 is MGHDK, CDR2 SYGVNS, per germline. CDR3 loop: CASSEGWGSSGANVLTF. CDR3 nucleotides: TGTGCCAGCAGTGAAGGGTGGGGGAGCTCTGGGGCCAACGTCCTGACTTTC.

The V call is TRBV27, the J call TRBJ1-1, with unresolved D. The CDR3 spans 13 residues. The V and J ends lost 6 bases and 1 base respectively, with 9 bases between them. Germline CDR1 MNHEY, CDR2 SMNVEV (reference sequence). CDR3 sequence: CASSLNRNTEAFF. The CDR3 nucleotides read TGTGCCAGCAGCCTCAACAGGAACACTGAAGCTTTCTTT.

The chain recombines TRBV12-3 or TRBV12-4 with TRBJ1-1, with a tentative D call TRBD1 (6 bases). Trimming cost V 11 bases and J 0 bases, with 13 bases left between them. The CDR3 runs 13 residues. CDR3 region: CAGRQDLNTEAFF. The CDR3 region has the DNA TGTGCCGGCCGACAGGACCTGAACACTGAAGCTTTCTTT.

The V call is TRBV9, the J call TRBJ1-3, with D hard to call. Germline loops: CDR1 SGDLS, CDR2 YYNGEE. CDR3 size: 14 residues. V lost 4 bases to trimming and J lost 7 bases, with 15 bases between them. The CDR3 coding sequence is TGTGCCAGCAGCCCCCAAGGAGCGTCCAACACCATATATTTT. This codes for CASSPQGASNTIYF.

The chain's CDR3 is CASSEKGVANEKLFF. CDR3 sequence (DNA): TGTGCCAGCAGTGAAAAGGGGGTCGCTAATGAAAAACTGTTTTTT. The chain links TRBV25-1 to TRBJ1-4; tentative D call: TRBD1 (6 bases). The germline V gene has CDR1 MGHDK and CDR2 SYGVNS. V was shortened by 2 bases and J by 3 bases, with 10 bases between the two germline ends. The CDR3 has 15 residues. Combining the CDR3 with reference TRBV25-1 and TRBJ1-4 gives the whole variable domain EADIYQTPRYLVIGTGKKITLECSQTMGHDKMYWYQQDPGMELHLIHYSYGVNSTEKGDLSSESTVSRIRTEHFPLTLESARPSHTSQYLCASSEKGVANEKLFFGSGTQLSVL.

In regard to this clone: One end of the junction does not line up with germline, which may come from a read error. The chain uses TRBV7-9 and TRBJ2-7; 7 nucleotides match TRBD2. CDR3 length: 11 residues. From germline, CDR1 is SEHNR and CDR2 FQNEAQ (reference sequence). CDR3 loop: CASSFGHGRHF. Written as DNA, the CDR3 is TGTGCCAGCAGCTTCGGGCACGGGAGGCACTTC. Supplemented by reference TRBV7-9 and TRBJ2-7, the full variable domain reads DTGVSQNPRHKITKRGQNVTFRCDPISEHNRLYWYRQTLGQGPEFLTYFQNEAQLEKSRLLSDRFSAERPKGSFSTLEIQRTEQGDSAMYLCASSFGHGRHFGPGTRLTVT.

This sequence joins TRBV21-1 and TRBJ2-7. TRBV21-1 is labeled a pseudogene. The CDR3 spans 14 residues. The CDR3 nucleotides are TGTGCCAGCAGCAAACAGGTTGGGGTCTACGAGCAGTACTTC. This encodes CASSKQVGVYEQYF.

The rearrangement links TRBV5-6 to TRBJ2-7; TRBD1 might be the D (6 bases). The CDR3 runs to 15 residues. Germline-derived CDR1 and CDR2 are SGHDT and YYEEEE. Trimming shortened V by 4 bases and J by 3 bases, and 17 bases separated the two germline ends. In DNA form, the CDR3 reads TGTGCCAGCAGCGCCTTAGGACAGCGCTACTACGAGCAGTACTTC. Amino acid sequence: CASSALGQRYYEQYF.